These 23 T cell receptor beta chains share one sample of origin, sequenced in a study of Ad26.COV2.S vaccination and SARS-CoV-2 variants. This table comes from immunoSEQ multiplex PCR, and its TCRdb copy is limited to in-frame clones, with some not included. Of about half a million clones detected, about 88% appear once; the ten largest clones hold 1.7%. As to treatment: roughly 20 received Ad26.COV2.S at low or high dose, single or two shots; about five received placebo; per-sample allocation not given. The investigators took samples on day 63 after the first vaccine or placebo injection. Specimen: peripheral blood, collected in a trial of Ad26.COV2.S vaccine versus placebo. The source of these receptors is a person between 18 and 65 years old who received the Ad26.COV2.S COVID-19 vaccine or a placebo.

The chain employs TRBV5-1 and TRBJ2-1; 12 bases line up with TRBD2. Germline assignment: CDR1 SGHRS and CDR2 YFSETQ. CDR3 length equals 16 residues. Losses at the gene ends were 3 bases for V and 4 bases for J; bases not matched to a gene: 5. The chain's CDR3 is CASSWGGTSGYNEQFF. The CDR3 nucleotides read TGCGCCAGCAGCTGGGGTGGGACTAGCGGGTACAATGAGCAGTTCTTC.

The chain combines TRBV10-3 with TRBJ2-1; 10 positions agree with TRBD2. Per the germline V gene, CDR1 is ENHRY and CDR2 is SYGVKD. The trim removed 0 bases at V and 9 bases at J, leaving 11 bases unmatched. The CDR3 has 17 amino acids. This chain's CDR3 is CAISESRLAGVGIEQFF. The CDR3 DNA follows: TGTGCCATCAGTGAGTCACGGCTAGCGGGAGTAGGGATTGAGCAGTTCTTC.

V and J are TRBV9 and TRBJ1-1; the D gene is possibly TRBD1 (5 bases). Germline V gives CDR1 SGDLS, CDR2 YYNGEE. V lost 7 bases and J 3 bases, leaving 10 bases between the germline ends. The CDR3 loop spans 12 amino acids. CDR3: CASGQGDTEAFF. The CDR3 bases are TGTGCCAGCGGGCAGGGCGACACTGAAGCTTTCTTT.

To note about this clone: At the DNA level, this CDR3 is encoded by other sequences in the same sample as well. The chain employs TRBV19 and TRBJ1-2; D perhaps matches TRBD1 (5 bases). Germline loops: CDR1 LNHDA, CDR2 SQIVND (reference sequence). The CDR3 spans 16 residues. Trimming shortened V by 7 bases and J by 3 bases, and 21 bases separated the two germline ends. The CDR3 region is CASKYRDSLMDYGYTF. The CDR3 nucleotides are TGTGCCAGTAAGTACCGTGACAGCTTAATGGACTATGGCTACACCTTC.

The chain joins TRBV4-3 to TRBJ1-2; TRBD1 is a possible D gene (5 bases). V was shortened by 0 bases and J by 2 bases, with 7 bases between the two germline ends. The CDR3 runs to 14 residues. The germline V gene has CDR1 LGHNA and CDR2 YSLEER. CDR3 coding DNA: TGCGCCAGCAGCCAAGATAGGGACAACTATGGCTACACCTTC. Protein: CASSQDRDNYGYTF.

On this clone: Other nucleotide sequences from this sample produce the same CDR3. The chain carries TRBV14 and TRBJ2-2, with unresolved D. The CDR3 runs 13 residues. The ends were cut back, 2 bases at V and 5 bases at J, with 6 bases in the middle. Germline lookup yields CDR1 SGHDN and CDR2 FVKESK. The DNA for the CDR3 is TGTGCCAGCAGCCAATCGGTGACCGGGGAGCTGTTTTTT. As protein: CASSQSVTGELFF. Variable domain in full (rest from reference TRBV14 and TRBJ2-2): EAGVTQFPSHSVIEKGQTVTLRCDPISGHDNLYWYRRVMGKEIKFLLHFVKESKQDESGMPNNRFLAERTGGTYSTLKVQPAELEDSGVYFCASSQSVTGELFFGEGSRLTVL.

The gene calls are TRBV4-2 and TRBJ1-1; D is uncertain. The CDR3 is 14 residues long. Germline assignment: CDR1 LGHNA and CDR2 YNFKEQ. The ends were cut back, 3 bases at V and 6 bases at J, with 14 bases in the middle. This CDR3 reads CASSHLRELPEAFF. The CDR3 region has the DNA TGTGCCAGCAGCCACCTGCGGGAACTACCTGAAGCTTTCTTT.

This clone appeared a single time. The chain links TRBV3-1 (or the pseudogene TRBV3-2) to TRBJ2-3, with TRBD2 as a possible D gene (5 bases). Looked up from germline, CDR1 is LGHDT and CDR2 is YNNKEL (reference sequence). This CDR3 has 16 amino acids. V lost 1 base to trimming and J lost 0 bases, with 11 bases between them. CDR3 coding DNA: TGTGCCAGCAGCCAAGCGCGGCTAGCAAGCACAGATACGCAGTATTTT. It translates to CASSQARLASTDTQYF.

The J gene is TRBJ2-1, the V gene TRBV27; D could derive from TRBD1 or TRBD2 (5 bases each). The CDR3 extends over 15 amino acids. The V gene lost 6 bases and the J gene lost 8 bases, with 20 bases spanning the gap. Germline-derived CDR1 and CDR2 are MNHEY and SMNVEV (reference sequence). The CDR3 DNA reads TGTGCCAGCAGCCCATGGGGACCCCGTGTAGATGAGCAGTTCTTC. Its translation: CASSPWGPRVDEQFF.

A single count supports this clone. The V gene is TRBV2, the J gene TRBJ1-6; D uncertain. The germline CDR1 and CDR2 sequences are SNHLY and FYNNEI. CDR3 size: 13 residues. Trimming removed 4 bases at V and 6 bases at J, with 7 bases between. The CDR3 protein is CASSGTVNSPLHF. The CDR3 region has the DNA TGTGCCAGCAGTGGGACGGTTAATTCACCCCTCCACTTT.

The genes are TRBV5-1 and TRBJ1-1; D unclear. CDR1 is SGHRS, CDR2 YFSETQ, per germline. Trimming took off 1 base at V and 0 bases at J, with 7 bases between the two ends. This CDR3 comprises 14 residues. This chain's CDR3 is CASSLQNMNTEAFF. The CDR3 bases are TGCGCCAGCAGCTTGCAGAACATGAACACTGAAGCTTTCTTT. The full variable domain, with the rest looked up from reference TRBV5-1 and TRBJ1-1, is KAGVTQTPRYLIKTRGQQVTLSCSPISGHRSVSWYQQTPGQGLQFLFEYFSETQRNKGNFPGRFSGRQFSNSRSEMNVSTLELGDSALYLCASSLQNMNTEAFFGQGTRLTVV.

J is TRBJ1-1 and V is TRBV19, with TRBD1 matching over 10 bases. The CDR3 is made up of 15 amino acids. V shed 6 bases and J 1 base; nucleotides not matched to a gene: 5. Per the germline V gene, CDR1 is LNHDA and CDR2 is SQIVND (reference sequence). The CDR3 reads CASSRQGAGNTEAFF. Written as DNA, the CDR3 is TGTGCCAGTAGCCGACAGGGGGCTGGGAACACTGAAGCTTTCTTT.

The gene calls are TRBV27 and TRBJ2-3; 7 nucleotides match TRBD1. This CDR3 is 13 amino acids long. Per the germline V gene, CDR1 is MNHEY and CDR2 is SMNVEV (reference sequence). V lost 2 bases, J lost 9 bases, and 5 bases stayed unmatched. The CDR3 nucleotides read TGTGCCAGCAGTTTAGGGCTACAGGGGACGCAGTATTTT. Translating it yields CASSLGLQGTQYF.

The sample holds one count of this clone. The chain combines TRBV6-1 with TRBJ2-1; D gene ambiguous. The ends were cut back, 2 bases at V and 7 bases at J, with 9 bases in the middle. Germline assignment: CDR1 MNHNS and CDR2 SASEGT. This CDR3 comprises 13 residues. The CDR3 spells CASSESFLNEQFF. The CDR3 coding sequence is TGTGCCAGCAGTGAATCCTTCTTGAATGAGCAGTTCTTC.

The chain has TRBV4-1 and TRBJ1-1; D remains unclear. Germline CDR1 MGHRA, CDR2 YSYEKL. V was clipped by 0 bases and J by 0 bases, with 8 bases between them. The CDR3 is made up of 15 amino acids. CDR3 residues: CASSQDIPMNTEAFF. CDR3 bases: TGCGCCAGCAGCCAAGATATCCCGATGAACACTGAAGCTTTCTTT.

This chain joins TRBV5-4 and TRBJ2-1; tentatively, D is TRBD1 (6 bases). CDR1 and CDR2 (germline): SGHNT, YYREEE (reference sequence). The CDR3 loop spans 12 amino acids. V lost 2 bases to trimming and J lost 12 bases, with 12 bases between them. CDR3 protein: CASSLGTMGQFF. Written as DNA, the CDR3 is TGTGCCAGCAGCTTAGGGACAATGGGGCAGTTCTTC.

The chain has TRBV2 and TRBJ2-3; possible D gene TRBD1, 6 bases. Germline V gene lookup returns CDR1 SNHLY and CDR2 FYNNEI. This CDR3 has 15 residues. V shed 7 bases and J shed 1 base, with 15 bases lying between them. The CDR3: CASKFDRPGTDTQYF. DNA for the CDR3: TGTGCCAGCAAGTTCGACAGGCCAGGCACAGATACGCAGTATTTT.

For this clone: Sequence at one end of the junction differs from germline and may be a read error. The rearrangement links TRBV29-1 to TRBJ2-3, with D perhaps matching TRBD2 (6 bases). The CDR3 contains 11 residues. CDR1 is SQVTM and CDR2 is ANQGSEA in the germline V gene. CDR3: CSVEVGRWHLF. As DNA, the CDR3 is TGCAGCGTTGAGGTCGGGAGATGGCACCTTTTT.

V is TRBV12-3 or TRBV12-4 and J is TRBJ1-2, with a possible D match to TRBD1 (6 bases). There are 12 residues in the CDR3. Trimming took off 8 bases at V and 4 bases at J, with 11 bases between the two ends. As DNA, the CDR3 is TGTGCCAGCTGGGGGCTCGGCTATGGCTACACCTTC. Translation: CASWGLGYGYTF.

With regard to this clone: This sample includes further DNA sequences coding for the same CDR3. This chain joins TRBV28 and TRBJ2-7, with D perhaps matching TRBD1 (6 bases). Between the trimmed V and J ends, which lost 6 bases and 2 bases, there was a span of 8 bases. The CDR3 has 12 residues. Germline CDR1 and CDR2: MDHEN and SYDVKM. The CDR3 protein is CASRQGTYEQYF. Here the CDR3 DNA reads TGTGCCAGCAGGCAGGGGACCTACGAGCAGTACTTC.

CDR3 loop: CASSLTPRTGVAGEQFF. Here the CDR3 DNA reads TGTGCCAGCAGTTTAACCCCCCGGACAGGGGTGGCCGGTGAGCAGTTCTTC. The chain couples TRBV28 to TRBJ2-1; 9 nucleotides match TRBD1. The CDR3 is 17 amino acids. Germline loops: CDR1 MDHEN, CDR2 SYDVKM. V lost 2 bases and J lost 9; bases outside the gene matches: 14.

The genes are TRBV19 and TRBJ1-5, with D possibly TRBD1 on 5 matching bases. Germline V gene lookup returns CDR1 LNHDA and CDR2 SQIVND (reference sequence). This CDR3 has 13 amino acids. V lost 5 bases to trimming and J lost 10 bases, with 15 bases between them. CDR3 protein: CASSDQTGTPQHF. The CDR3 DNA reads as TGTGCCAGTAGTGACCAAACCGGGACCCCCCAGCATTTT.

Here the CDR3 reads CASTRDRQLAKNIQYF. Here the CDR3 DNA reads TGTGCCAGCACCCGGGACAGACAACTAGCCAAAAACATTCAGTACTTC. This chain joins TRBV2 and TRBJ2-4; 7 bases line up with TRBD1. This CDR3 contains 16 residues. In germline, CDR1 is SNHLY, CDR2 FYNNEI. Germline trimming cut 7 bases from V and 0 bases from J; bases unmatched to any gene: 9.